This T cell receptor (beta chain) appears in the sequencing data of a study of technical replicates of blood from several donors. Only in-frame clones appear in the TCRdb table, and some are missing; sequencing was by immunoSEQ multiplex PCR. In the table there are tens of thousands of clones, nearly 98% of which are singletons. The CDR3 has 11 residues. With 5 bases removed from V and 3 bases from J, the gap between germline ends came to 4 bases. Germline values: CDR1 SGHVS, CDR2 FQNEAQ. The chain recombines TRBV7-8 with TRBJ1-1; D call uncertain. Input material: T cells isolated from PBMCs. This TCR was recovered from a human donor in good health. The CDR3 sequence is CASSPYTEAFF. As DNA, the CDR3 is TGTGCCAGCAGCCCTTACACTGAAGCTTTCTTT. Supplemented by reference TRBV7-8 and TRBJ1-1, the full variable domain reads GAGVSQSPRYKVAKRGQDVALRCDPISGHVSLFWYQQALGQGPEFLTYFQNEAQLDKSGLPSDRFFAERPEGSVSTLKIQRTQQEDSAVYLCASSPYTEAFFGQGTRLTVV.